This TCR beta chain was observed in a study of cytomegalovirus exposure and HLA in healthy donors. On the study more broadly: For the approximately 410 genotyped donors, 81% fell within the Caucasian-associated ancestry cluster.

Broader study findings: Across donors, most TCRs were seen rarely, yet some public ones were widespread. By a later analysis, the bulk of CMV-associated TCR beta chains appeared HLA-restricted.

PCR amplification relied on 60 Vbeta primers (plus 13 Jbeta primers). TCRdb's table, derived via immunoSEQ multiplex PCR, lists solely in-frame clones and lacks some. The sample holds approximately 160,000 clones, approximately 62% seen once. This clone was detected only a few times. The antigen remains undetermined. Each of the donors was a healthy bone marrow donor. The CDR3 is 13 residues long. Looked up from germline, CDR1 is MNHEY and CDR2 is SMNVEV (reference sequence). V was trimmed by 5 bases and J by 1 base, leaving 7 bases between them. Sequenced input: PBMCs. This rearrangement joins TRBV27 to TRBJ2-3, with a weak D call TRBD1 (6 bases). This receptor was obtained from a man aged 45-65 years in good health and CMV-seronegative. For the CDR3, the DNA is TGTGCCAGCAGTCGACAGGGCACAGATACGCAGTATTTT. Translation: CASSRQGTDTQYF.